This TCR beta chain originates from a study of shared clonotypes between healthy human individuals. The protocol was immunoSEQ multiplex PCR, while the TCRdb copy is restricted to in-frame clones and leaves out a portion. The repertoire holds over a million clones, around 97% seen once, with approximately 1.2% in the top ten. The germline CDR1 and CDR2 sequences are MNHEY and SVGAGI. J was trimmed by 0 bases and V by 4 bases; bases with no gene match: 4. CDR3 length: 15 residues. This clonotype originated in a man aged 25 to 40 in good health. The sequencing input was naive CD4+ T cells sorted from blood. The subset was: CD45RA+ positively selected. V gene TRBV6-5 combines with J gene TRBJ2-7; 9 nucleotides match TRBD2. The DNA for the CDR3 is TGTGCCAGCAGTTCTAGCGGGACTAACTCCTACGAGCAGTACTTC. It translates to CASSSSGTNSYEQYF.